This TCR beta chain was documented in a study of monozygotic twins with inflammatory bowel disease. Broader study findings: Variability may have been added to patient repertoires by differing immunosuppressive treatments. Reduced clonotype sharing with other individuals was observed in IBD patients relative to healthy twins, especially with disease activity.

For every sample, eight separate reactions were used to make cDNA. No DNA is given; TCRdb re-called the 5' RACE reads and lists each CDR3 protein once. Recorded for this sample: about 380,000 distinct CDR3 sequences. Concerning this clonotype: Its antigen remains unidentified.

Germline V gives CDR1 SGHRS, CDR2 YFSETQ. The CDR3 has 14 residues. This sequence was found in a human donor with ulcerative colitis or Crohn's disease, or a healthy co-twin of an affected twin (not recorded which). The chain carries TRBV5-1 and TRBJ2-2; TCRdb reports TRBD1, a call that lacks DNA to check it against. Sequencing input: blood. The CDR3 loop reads CASSGGTSGGELFF.